This TCR beta chain is from a study of CD8+CD57+ T cells in acquired aplastic anemia. The CDR3 runs to 15 residues. From germline, CDR1 is SNHLY and CDR2 FYNNEI. Template material for TCR beta VDJ and CDR3 profiling consisted of genomic DNA. TCRdb reanalysed the reads using MiXCR and keeps one entry per CDR3 protein. The table records approximately 250,000 distinct CDR3 sequences, around 82% of them present only once. Patients chosen for sequencing had CD8+CD57+ cells that had expanded, as shown by flow cytometry. This TCR was sampled from a human donor with aplastic anemia. The V call is TRBV2, the J call TRBJ2-1; weak D call: TRBD2 (6 bases). Judging by the DNA end, TRBJ2-7 fits better; the J call may be wrong. Sequencing used sorted CD4+, CD8+, or CD8+CD57+ T cells (not recorded which) from PBMCs. The CDR3 coding sequence is TGTGTCTGCAGTGAAAGGGAGGTCCTTTTCGATGAGCAGTACTTC. It codes for CVCSEREVLFDEQYF.